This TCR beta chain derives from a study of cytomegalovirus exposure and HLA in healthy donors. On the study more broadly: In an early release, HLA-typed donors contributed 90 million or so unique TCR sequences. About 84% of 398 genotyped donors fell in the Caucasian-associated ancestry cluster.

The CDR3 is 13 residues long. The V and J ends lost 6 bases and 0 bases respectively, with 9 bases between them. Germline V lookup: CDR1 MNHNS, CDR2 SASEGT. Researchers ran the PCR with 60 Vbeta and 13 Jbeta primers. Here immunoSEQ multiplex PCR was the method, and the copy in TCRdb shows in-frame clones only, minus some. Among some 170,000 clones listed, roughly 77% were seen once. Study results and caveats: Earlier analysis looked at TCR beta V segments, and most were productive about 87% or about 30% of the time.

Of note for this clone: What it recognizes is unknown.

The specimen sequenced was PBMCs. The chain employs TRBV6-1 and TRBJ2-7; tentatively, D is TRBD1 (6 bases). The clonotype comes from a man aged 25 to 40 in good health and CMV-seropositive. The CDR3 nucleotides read TGTGCCAGCAGGGGGACAAGCTCCTACGAGCAGTACTTC. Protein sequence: CASRGTSSYEQYF.